Below, 24 T cell receptor beta chains from the same sample are listed, as sequenced in a study of radiotherapy plus CTLA-4 blockade in lung cancer. The table came from immunoSEQ multiplex PCR; TCRdb's copy has only in-frame clones and leaves some out. The profile shows roughly 44,000 clones, more than 70% of them singletons. This specimen consisted of peripheral blood, obtained from a patient treated with radiotherapy plus ipilimumab. These receptors came from a human donor with non-small cell lung cancer who had stable disease on radiotherapy plus ipilimumab.

The J gene is TRBJ2-6, the V gene TRBV4-1; the D is unclear. The germline V gene has CDR1 MGHRA and CDR2 YSYEKL. V shed 1 base and J shed 0 bases, with 10 bases lying between them. This CDR3 comprises 17 residues. The CDR3 DNA sequence: TGCGCCAGCAGCCAAGGGGCAGACAACTCTGGGGCCAACGTCCTGACTTTC. It yields the protein CASSQGADNSGANVLTF.

This chain joins TRBV7-6 and TRBJ1-2; 12 bases match TRBD1. The CDR3 has 15 amino acids. With V trimmed by 4 bases and J by 3 bases, 3 bases remained unmatched. The germline V gene encodes CDR1 SGHVS and CDR2 FNYEAQ. The CDR3 DNA sequence: TGTGCCAGCAGCTCGGGACAGGGGGCCGACTATGGCTACACCTTC. Amino acids: CASSSGQGADYGYTF.

Relative to its sample, this clone is large (0.1 to 1%). V usage is TRBV29-1 and J usage is TRBJ1-5; TRBD1 matches at 11 bases. The germline V gene has CDR1 SQVTM and CDR2 ANQGSEA. The ends lost 6 bases at V and 5 bases at J; junction bases unmatched: 9. CDR3 length: 15 amino acids. The CDR3, as DNA: TGCAGCGTCGGGGGACAGGGGGAAAGGGATCAGCCCCAGCATTTT. Translation gives CSVGGQGERDQPQHF.

V usage is TRBV7-9 and J usage is TRBJ1-5; D is perhaps TRBD1 (5 bases). Germline V CDR1 and CDR2: SEHNR, FQNEAQ (reference sequence). There are 15 residues in the CDR3. V lost 5 bases, J lost 4 bases, and 15 bases lay in between. The CDR3 region is CASSPQGASNQPQHF. In DNA form, the CDR3 reads TGTGCCAGCAGCCCCCAAGGGGCCTCAAATCAGCCCCAGCATTTT.

The chain links TRBV27 to TRBJ1-1, with TRBD1 identical over 7 bases. Trimming took 6 bases from V and 0 from J; bases not matched to a gene: 4. The CDR3 is made up of 14 amino acids. Germline values: CDR1 MNHEY, CDR2 SMNVEV (reference sequence). The CDR3 reads CASSRDRLNTEAFF. DNA for the CDR3: TGTGCCAGCAGCCGGGACAGACTGAACACTGAAGCTTTCTTT.

This clone has more than one count but fewer than ten. The chain combines TRBV6-5 with TRBJ1-1; 8 bases are a match to TRBD1. The germline CDR1 and CDR2 sequences are MNHEY and SVGAGI. CDR3 size: 14 residues. V dropped 7 bases and J dropped 2; count of bases not matched to a gene: 6. The CDR3 is CASTATGGNTEAFF. The CDR3 region has the DNA TGTGCCAGCACAGCCACAGGGGGTAACACTGAAGCTTTCTTT.

The gene calls are TRBV5-1 and TRBJ2-4; the match to TRBD1 covers 11 bases. V lost 0 bases, J lost 2 bases, and 4 bases stayed unmatched. Germline V CDR1 and CDR2: SGHRS, YFSETQ. The length of the CDR3 is 17 residues. In DNA form, the CDR3 reads TGCGCCAGCAGCTTGGGAGGGACAGGGGGGACCAAAAACATTCAGTACTTC. It specifies CASSLGGTGGTKNIQYF.

The gene calls are TRBV29-1 and TRBJ1-1, with 9 nucleotides matching TRBD1. This CDR3 contains 15 residues. The V segment lost 1 base and the J segment 4 bases; nucleotides outside the gene matches: 7. The V gene's germline CDR1 is SQVTM and CDR2 ANQGSEA. CDR3 sequence reads: CSVEVPGQGVTEAFF. The CDR3, as DNA: TGCAGCGTTGAAGTCCCGGGACAGGGAGTCACTGAAGCTTTCTTT.

The V call is TRBV7-2, the J call TRBJ2-7; 9 nucleotides agree with TRBD1. Germline V gene sequence: CDR1 SGHTA, CDR2 FQGNSA. The CDR3 totals 17 residues. Losses at the gene ends were 5 bases for V and 5 bases for J; bases not matched to a gene: 16. The CDR3 sequence: CASSQVPGQGFVHEQYF. The CDR3 nucleotides are TGTGCCAGCAGCCAGGTTCCGGGACAGGGTTTTGTCCACGAGCAGTACTTC.

The genes are TRBV10-2 and TRBJ1-2; D not certain. Germline CDR1 is WSHSY and CDR2 is SAAADI. Between the trimmed V and J ends, which lost 4 bases and 0 bases, there was a span of 6 bases. The CDR3 contains 13 residues. The DNA for the CDR3 is TGCGCCAGCAGTGGTCAGACTAACTATGGCTACACCTTC. This encodes CASSGQTNYGYTF.

The chain links TRBV5-1 to TRBJ1-1; a possible D gene is TRBD1 (5 bases). CDR3 length equals 13 residues. CDR1 is SGHRS, CDR2 YFSETQ, per germline. Trimming removed 0 bases from V and 7 bases from J, with 10 bases in between. This CDR3 is CASSLGTSIEAFF. As DNA, the CDR3 is TGCGCCAGCAGCTTGGGGACAAGCATTGAAGCTTTCTTT.

V usage is TRBV6-5 and J usage is TRBJ2-7; 9 nucleotides align to TRBD1. Germline V CDR1 and CDR2: MNHEY, SVGAGI. J gave up 6 bases and V 2 bases, and 11 bases lay outside the gene matches. This CDR3 spans 16 amino acids. The CDR3 loop is CASSYRYRGRSGEQYV. CDR3 in DNA: TGTGCCAGCAGTTACCGGTACAGGGGGCGTTCTGGCGAGCAGTACGTC.

This CDR3 is CASSTLGQGARGYTF. CDR3 DNA sequence: TGTGCCAGCAGTACCCTCGGACAGGGGGCGCGTGGCTACACCTTC. The gene calls are TRBV27 and TRBJ1-2, with TRBD1 identical over 11 bases. Germline V gene data show CDR1 as MNHEY and CDR2 as SMNVEV (reference sequence). The CDR3 runs 15 residues. With V trimmed by 5 bases and J by 7 bases, 9 bases remained unmatched.

CDR3 bases: TGTGCCAGCAGTTACTCGGAAGCTACAGGTCATGGGGGCTACACCTTC. It codes for CASSYSEATGHGGYTF. The V call is TRBV6-6, the J call TRBJ1-2; tentative D call: TRBD1 (5 bases). Per germline, CDR1 MNHNY and CDR2 SVGAGI (reference sequence). V gave up 0 bases and J gave up 8 bases, with 19 bases separating them. CDR3 size: 16 residues.

J is TRBJ2-3 and V is TRBV28; D remains ambiguous. The CDR3 length is 11 residues. The V end lost 6 bases, the J end lost 5 bases, and 6 bases lay between the germline ends. Germline V gene data show CDR1 as MDHEN and CDR2 as SYDVKM. CDR3: CASSARDTQYF. The CDR3 nucleotides read TGTGCCAGCAGCGCCCGAGATACGCAGTATTTT.

V usage is TRBV5-4 and J usage is TRBJ1-3; tentatively, D is TRBD1 (5 bases). Trimming took off 2 bases at V and 2 bases at J, with 14 bases between the two ends. This CDR3 is 16 amino acids long. The germline CDR1 and CDR2 sequences are SGHNT and YYREEE (reference sequence). The CDR3 protein is CASSFTGLAAGNTIYF. CDR3 sequence (DNA): TGTGCCAGCAGCTTCACAGGACTAGCAGCTGGAAACACCATATATTTT.

CDR3 sequence: CASSQMTENSPLHF. In nucleotides, the CDR3 is TGTGCCAGTAGCCAAATGACAGAGAATTCACCCCTCCACTTT. The V call is TRBV19, the J call TRBJ1-6, with D possibly TRBD1 on 5 matching bases. This CDR3 is built from 14 residues. Per the germline V gene, CDR1 is LNHDA and CDR2 is SQIVND (reference sequence). Trimming removed 6 bases at V and 7 bases at J, with 13 bases between.

The chain links TRBV6-6 to TRBJ1-1, with TRBD1 identical over 11 bases. This CDR3 has 15 amino acids. V lost 6 bases to trimming and J lost 0 bases; unmatched junction nucleotides: 3. Germline loops: CDR1 MNHNY, CDR2 SVGAGI (reference sequence). CDR3 sequence (DNA): TGTGCCAGCAGCGGGACAGGGGGGTTGAACACTGAAGCTTTCTTT. Encoded protein: CASSGTGGLNTEAFF.

This clone has only one observation. The chain is built from TRBV6-1 and TRBJ1-1; D is unresolved. Germline values: CDR1 MNHNS, CDR2 SASEGT. The V and J ends lost 6 bases and 3 bases respectively, with 14 bases between them. CDR3 length: 14 residues. CDR3 sequence (DNA): TGTGCCAGCAGCCCGGAAGGGAAAGACACTGAAGCTTTCTTT. Its translation: CASSPEGKDTEAFF.

The chain joins TRBV2 to TRBJ1-6; TRBD1 agrees at 8 bases. Trimming cost V 7 bases and J 9 bases; bases outside gene matches: 8. Germline V gene data show CDR1 as SNHLY and CDR2 as FYNNEI. CDR3 length: 14 residues. The CDR3 sequence is CASKMTGDASPLHF. DNA of the CDR3: TGTGCCAGCAAGATGACAGGGGATGCTTCACCCCTCCACTTT.

Concerning this clone: A much larger clonotype is one base distant, so this may be a read error. The chain has TRBV7-2 and TRBJ2-2; D call uncertain. The germline V and J ends were trimmed by 6 bases and 2 bases, with 4 bases remaining between them. CDR3 length: 12 residues. Germline V gives CDR1 SGHTA, CDR2 FQGNSA. In DNA form, the CDR3 reads TGTGCCAGCAGTCTAAACACCGGGGAGCTGTTTTTT. Its translation is CASSLNTGELFF.

The chain links TRBV2 to TRBJ1-2, with D unclear. This CDR3 region has 13 residues. Germline CDR1 is SNHLY and CDR2 is FYNNEI. V lost 2 bases and J lost 2, with 6 bases in between. In DNA, the CDR3 is TGTGCCAGCAGTGAAAATGTCAACTATGGCTACACCTTC. Translation gives CASSENVNYGYTF.

This clone was seen a handful of times. This chain joins TRBV29-1 and TRBJ1-4, with 7 positions matching TRBD1. CDR3 size: 14 residues. Germline V gene data show CDR1 as SQVTM and CDR2 as ANQGSEA. V shed 8 bases and J 4 bases; nucleotides not matched to a gene: 10. The CDR3 loop is CSSLGGQNNEKLFF. The CDR3 bases are TGCAGCTCCCTAGGGGGACAGAATAATGAAAAACTGTTTTTT.

This chain connects TRBV5-1 to TRBJ1-4; the D is unclear. This CDR3 is 13 amino acids long. V was clipped by 10 bases and J by 3 bases, with 13 bases between them. Germline CDR1 reads SGHRS; CDR2 reads YFSETQ. CDR3 sequence: CASSNSANEKLFF. The CDR3 DNA reads TGCGCCTCCTCTAACTCAGCTAATGAAAAACTGTTTTTT.